The entry below describes one T cell receptor beta chain. The junction differs from germline at one of its ends, possibly a read error. These data belong to a study of blood T cells in healthy people across ages. The CDR3 sequence is 13 residues long. The germline gives CDR1 ENHRY, CDR2 SYGVKD. A second PCR, run for roughly 7 to 12 cycles, used a sample-barcoded 5' primer plus a J-beta primer mix. TCRdb fed the 5' RACE reads into MiXCR, producing one record per CDR3 protein. The sample holds fewer than 1.5 million distinct CDR3 sequences, 42% seen once. Sequenced input: blood. This sequence joins TRBV10-3 and TRBJ2-7; a weak D match, TRBD2 (6 bases). The sequence derives from a woman aged 18-29 years in good health. CDR3 bases: TGTACCATCAGTGGGGACGGGAGCTGGGAGCAGTACTTC. It encodes CTISGDGSWEQYF.